This T cell receptor (beta chain) was obtained from a study of T cells in tuberculosis. Study information: T cells were selected with CD1B tetramers loaded with glucose monomycolate.

Using immunoSEQ multiplex PCR, the repertoire was profiled, and TCRdb retains in-frame clones only, with some absent. The table has 40,000 to 45,000 clones, around 94% seen once. The CDR3 length is 14 residues. CDR1 is LNHNV, CDR2 YYDKDF, per germline (reference sequence). V was pared by 1 base and J by 4 bases, with 2 bases of the junction left unmatched. J is TRBJ2-7 and V is TRBV15, with 9 bases fitting TRBD1. Material for sequencing was PBMCs. The sequence came from a donor aged 10-29 years with latent tuberculosis or without tuberculosis infection. Some clones in this sample may be carry-over from other donors' samples. The CDR3 loop is CATSRVQGAYEQYF. CDR3 in DNA: TGTGCCACCAGCAGAGTACAGGGGGCTTACGAGCAGTACTTC.